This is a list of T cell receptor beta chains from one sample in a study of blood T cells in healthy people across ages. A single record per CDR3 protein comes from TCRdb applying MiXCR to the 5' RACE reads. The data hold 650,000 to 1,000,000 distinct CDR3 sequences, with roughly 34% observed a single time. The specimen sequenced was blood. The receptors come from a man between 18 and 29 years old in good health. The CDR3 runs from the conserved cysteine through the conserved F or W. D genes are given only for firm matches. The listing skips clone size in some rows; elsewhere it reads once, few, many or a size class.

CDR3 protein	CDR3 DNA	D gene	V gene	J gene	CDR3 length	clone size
CSARDEGLKRELEDTQYF	TGCAGTGCTAGAGATGAAGGCCTCAAGCGGGAGCTGGAAGATACGCAGTATTTT	TRBD2	TRBV20-1	TRBJ2-3	18	.
CASTINPSINEQFF	TGTGCCAGCACCATAAATCCCAGTATCAATGAGCAGTTCTTC	.	TRBV7-3	TRBJ2-1	14	.
CASSRSGGREKLFF	TGTGCCAGCAGTCGCTCAGGGGGCCGTGAAAAACTGTTTTTT	TRBD1	TRBV12-3/TRBV12-4	TRBJ1-4	14	few
CSAGYLDSPNSPLHF	TGCAGTGCGGGATACCTGGACAGCCCAAACTCACCCCTCCACTTT	.	TRBV20-1	TRBJ1-6	15	few
CAGSGGARSYKEQFF	TGTGCCGGCAGCGGGGGGGCCCGCTCCTACAAGGAGCAGTTCTTC	TRBD2	TRBV7-9	TRBJ2-1	15	.
CASSPIAGTVYNEQYF	TGTGCCAGCAGCCCGATAGCGGGGACCGTCTACAATGAGCAGTACTTC	TRBD2	TRBV4-2	TRBJ2-7	16	once
CASSLRGQTNYGYTF	TGTGCCAGCAGCTTACGTGGACAGACTAACTATGGCTACACCTTC	.	TRBV7-9	TRBJ1-2	15	.
CSARDQGLAGFNEQYF	TGCAGTGCTAGAGATCAGGGACTAGCGGGATTCAATGAGCAGTACTTC	TRBD2	TRBV20-1	TRBJ2-5	16	.
CASSHRDRVSDTQYF	TGTGCCAGCAGCCACCGAGACAGGGTGTCGGATACGCAGTATTTT	TRBD1	TRBV7-8	TRBJ2-3	15	few
CASSYSPLLSSYNEQFF	TGTGCCAGCAGTTACTCTCCACTTCTTAGCTCCTACAATGAGCAGTTCTTC	.	TRBV6-5	TRBJ2-1	17	few
CASSQDEGGNYGYIF	TGCGCCAGCAGCCAAGATGAGGGGGGCAACTATGGCTACATCTTC	.	TRBV4-1	TRBJ1-2	15	.
CSARDNAGAGQPQHF	TGCAGTGCTAGAGATAACGCGGGGGCAGGGCAGCCCCAGCATTTT	.	TRBV20-1	TRBJ1-5	15	many
CASSVSLIEFDTEAFF	TGTGCCAGCAGCGTCTCTCTCATTGAATTTGACACTGAAGCTTTCTTT	.	TRBV3-1	TRBJ1-1	16	few
CSAYRGLAGGASYNEQFF	TGCAGTGCTTACCGGGGACTAGCGGGGGGGGCCTCCTACAATGAGCAGTTCTTC	TRBD2	TRBV20-1	TRBJ2-1	18	few
CSASPTIAGATSTDTQYF	TGCAGTGCCAGTCCCACGATAGCGGGGGCGACTAGCACAGATACGCAGTATTTT	TRBD2	TRBV20-1	TRBJ2-3	18	once
CASYRGLNTGELFF	TGTGCCTCCTACAGGGGGCTGAACACCGGGGAGCTGTTTTTT	TRBD1	TRBV12-3/TRBV12-4	TRBJ2-2	14	.
CASSLGRVFYEQFF	TGCGCCAGCAGCTTGGGCAGGGTATTTTATGAGCAGTTCTTC	.	TRBV5-1	TRBJ2-1	14	.
CSAKRGAGELFF	TGCAGTGCAAAGCGGGGGGCCGGGGAGCTGTTTTTT	TRBD2	TRBV20-1	TRBJ2-2	12	.
CASSFGTGIYTEAFF	TGTGCCAGCAGTTTCGGGACAGGGATTTACACTGAAGCTTTCTTT	TRBD1	TRBV28	TRBJ1-1	15	.
CASSLKGQTTNAKLFF	TGTGCCAGCAGCTTAAAGGGACAGACAACTAATGCAAAACTGTTTTTT	TRBD1	TRBV7-2	TRBJ1-4	16	once
CASSLGLRESSYNEQFF	TGTGCCAGCAGCTTAGGTCTCAGAGAAAGCTCCTACAATGAGCAGTTCTTC	.	TRBV7-9	TRBJ2-1	17	many
CASSETGAKDTQYF	TGTGCCAGCAGTGAAACGGGAGCTAAAGATACGCAGTATTTT	.	TRBV25-1	TRBJ2-3	14	once
CASSQFDKDTQYF	TGTGCCAGCAGCCAATTTGACAAGGATACGCAGTATTTT	.	TRBV3-1	TRBJ2-3	13	many
CASSSGPGLMGGELFF	TGTGCCAGCAGCTCCGGGCCGGGCCTCATGGGCGGGGAGCTGTTTTTT	.	TRBV21-1	TRBJ2-2	16	.
CASSQPSSSGGYTF	TGCGCCAGCAGTCAACCGTCCTCATCCGGAGGCTACACCTTC	.	TRBV23-1	TRBJ1-2	14	.
CASSVTGVDQPQHF	TGTGCCAGCAGCGTAACAGGGGTGGATCAGCCCCAGCATTTT	TRBD1	TRBV9	TRBJ1-5	14	few
CASSSGVNNEQFF	TGTGCCAGCAGTTCGGGGGTAAACAATGAGCAGTTCTTC	.	TRBV27	TRBJ2-1	13	many
CAGSPQGPPQHF	TGTGCCGGCAGTCCACAGGGGCCTCCCCAGCATTTT	TRBD1	TRBV6-2/TRBV6-3	TRBJ1-5	12	.
CASSGGTSYNEQYF	TGTGCCAGCAGCGGGGGGACTTCCTACAATGAGCAGTACTTC	TRBD2	TRBV12-3/TRBV12-4	TRBJ2-7	14	few
CASSRRGHRKDIQYF	TGTGCCAGCAGTAGGAGGGGACACCGTAAAGACATTCAGTACTTC	.	TRBV2	TRBJ2-4	15	.
CASSQDYGREATDTQYF	TGCGCCAGCAGCCAAGATTACGGCAGGGAGGCCACAGATACGCAGTATTTT	.	TRBV4-3	TRBJ2-3	17	many
CASSHPTSASRNEQYF	TGCGCCAGCAGCCACCCCACCTCGGCTAGCAGGAATGAGCAGTACTTC	.	TRBV4-1	TRBJ2-4	16	.
CASSGTGTVNYGYTF	TGCGCCAGCAGCGGAACCGGGACAGTAAACTATGGCTACACCTTC	TRBD1	TRBV5-1	TRBJ1-2	15	few
CSAVEGDTEAFF	TGCAGTGCTGTGGAGGGTGACACTGAAGCTTTCTTT	.	TRBV20-1	TRBJ1-1	12	few
CASSIQRGDQPQHF	TGTGCCAGTAGTATACAGCGAGGGGATCAGCCCCAGCATTTT	.	TRBV19	TRBJ1-5	14	.